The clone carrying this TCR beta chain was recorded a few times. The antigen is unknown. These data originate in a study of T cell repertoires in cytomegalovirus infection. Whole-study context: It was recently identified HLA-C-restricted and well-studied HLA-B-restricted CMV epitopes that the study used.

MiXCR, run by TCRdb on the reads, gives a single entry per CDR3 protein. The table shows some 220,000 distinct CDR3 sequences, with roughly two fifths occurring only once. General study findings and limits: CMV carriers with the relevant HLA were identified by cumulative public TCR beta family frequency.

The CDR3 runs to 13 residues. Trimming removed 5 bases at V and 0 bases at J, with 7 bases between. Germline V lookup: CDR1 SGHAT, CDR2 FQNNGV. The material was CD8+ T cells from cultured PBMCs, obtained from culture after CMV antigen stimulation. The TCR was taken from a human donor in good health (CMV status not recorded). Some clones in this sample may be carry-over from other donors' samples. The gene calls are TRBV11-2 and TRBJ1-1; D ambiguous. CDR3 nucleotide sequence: TGTGCCAGCAGCGGCCGCTTGAACACTGAAGCTTTCTTT. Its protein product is CASSGRLNTEAFF.